This T cell receptor (beta chain) was documented in a study of CD8+ T cells in alopecia areata. Described treatment: oral pan-JAK inhibitor, 5-10 mg twice daily. Germline-derived CDR1 and CDR2 are SEHNR and FQNEAQ (reference sequence). The ends were cut back, 5 bases at V and 2 bases at J, with 15 bases in the middle. The CDR3 spans 15 residues. Extraction and reverse transcription of RNA yielded cDNA as the sequencing template. The assay was immunoSEQ multiplex PCR, and TCRdb's table has in-frame clones only and misses some. Of about 210,000 clones detected, 55% to 70% appear once; the ten largest clones hold around 4.2%.

The V and J genes are TRBV7-9 and TRBJ2-5; a possible D gene is TRBD1 (5 bases). The clonotype comes from a human donor with alopecia areata. The sequenced sample was CD4+ T cells sorted from blood, obtained at week 4, from a patient treated with tofacitinib. This CDR3 reads CASSPPRPGQETQYF. CDR3 nucleotide sequence: TGTGCCAGCAGCCCCCCCCGGCCAGGGCAAGAGACCCAGTACTTC.